This T cell receptor beta chain appears in the sequencing data of a study of blood T cell repertoires in COVID-19. Authors' processing steps: By means of reference gene primer amplification, nucleated cell counts were estimated. Generated by immunoSEQ multiplex PCR, the TCRdb table keeps only in-frame clones and is missing some. D and trimming come from the DNA, and the V and J calls and clone size come from that table. The sample consists of roughly 15,000 clones, approximately 86% of them appearing once. This clone was picked up a small number of times. Material: peripheral blood. This TCR derives from a human donor in a cohort sampled during active COVID-19.

CDR3 DNA sequence: TGTGCCAGCAGCCCCGTCGGGGTGGCGCAGTATTTT. It translates to CASSPVGVAQYF. V usage is TRBV12-3 or TRBV12-4 and J usage is TRBJ2-3; D is perhaps TRBD2 (5 bases). The ends were cut back, 6 bases at V and 10 bases at J, with 14 bases in the middle. This CDR3 comprises 12 residues.